This record concerns one TCR beta chain sequence. Its recognized antigen is unknown. No base quality information exists; no much larger clone differs at one position. In the prospective study, participants were 18 to 89 years old, resided in fewer than 25 geographic areas of the United States, and were enrolled through a virtual design. To assign participants to cohorts, the prospective study relied on clinical history that participants themselves reported in a screening survey and a study questionnaire. In the prospective study, whole blood, serum and a nasopharyngeal or oropharyngeal swab were collected from each participant by mobile phlebotomists. Participants in the prospective study had the option to provide additional blood draws and questionnaires over a roughly two-month period. Prospective study blood samples were shipped either frozen or at room temperature before DNA extraction. This sample was taken from a study of blood T cell repertoires in COVID-19 (dated by TCRdb to the early 2020s). Study-level background: The collaborator samples originated in the United States, Italy and Spain and spanned the acute and convalescent phases of COVID-19. The material from the prospective study consisted of cDNA or gDNA derived from T cells, B-cell-depleted T cells, or PBMCs. Subjects who had been exposed to COVID-19, were actively infected with it, or had recovered from it provided the deeply sampled blood TCRbeta repertoires that made up the dataset. The repertoires were released in a freely available public database meant as a resource for research on the immune response to SARS-CoV-2. Samples came from the ongoing ImmuneRACE study (first 160 participants) plus 1,254 subjects from 6 global collaborators. The sample metadata nearly always contained a de-identified subject ID, COVID-19 status, age in years and sex. Where available, HLA class I and class II types were obtained from metadata supplied by the sample provider rather than from assay-based typing.

Results and caveats for the whole study, not just this receptor: The quantity of clinical and demographic metadata differed by source and by participant and was supplied without curation.

TCRbeta CDR3 regions were amplified from genomic DNA using the immunoSEQ Assay, a bias-controlled multiplex PCR. As for how the authors treated the data: The number of nucleated cells in each sample was estimated from the amplification of reference gene primers within the assay. Sequence reads were collapsed and filtered to measure the absolute abundance of every unique TCRbeta CDR3 rearrangement. For each sample, productive Simpson clonality was calculated by taking the square root of Simpson's diversity index across productive rearrangements. TCRdb mirrors the immuneACCESS table, restricted to in-frame sequences. Some clones are absent from its copies; in checked studies, under half trace to an unresolved V gene, and the reason for the others is unknown. That table furnishes V, J and clone size, whereas the DNA furnished D and trimming. The sample table lists over 300,000 clones, more than 75% of them with a count of one. Clones ranked in the top ten supply about 0.89% of the sample.

From the cysteine through the phenylalanine, the CDR3 covers 14 amino acids. Solely the CDR3 DNA is kept, with 42 bases framed from the first base. In the germline V gene (reference sequence), CDR1 corresponds to SGHKS and CDR2 to YYEKEE. V drops 0 bases and J drops 3 bases, leaving 9 bases in between. The TCR originated in a woman in her thirties with acute COVID-19. The V gene is TRBV5-5 and the J gene is TRBJ1-1; the D gene is perhaps TRBD1, on 5 matching bases. The sequenced sample consisted of PBMCs or T cells enriched from blood (not recorded which). The CDR3 here reads CASSLEPGDTEAFF. The nucleotide sequence is TGTGCCAGCAGCTTGGAGCCGGGGGACACTGAAGCTTTCTTT.